Below, 27 T cell receptor beta chains from the same sample are listed, as sequenced in a study of blood T cell repertoires in COVID-19. Repertoires were generated with immunoSEQ multiplex PCR, while TCRdb's copy carries only in-frame clones and drops some. The sample has approximately 120,000 clones, 86% seen once; the top ten hold roughly 4.9%. What was sequenced was peripheral blood. Receptor source: a human donor in a cohort sampled during active COVID-19.

The chain has TRBV15 and TRBJ2-7; 12 nucleotides line up with TRBD2. Losses at the gene ends were 4 bases for V and 0 bases for J; bases not matched to a gene: 13. Germline CDR1 and CDR2: LNHNV and YYDKDF (reference sequence). The CDR3 contains 19 residues. The chain's CDR3 is CATSTRGEPSGRASYEQYF. The CDR3 DNA sequence: TGTGCCACCAGCACCAGGGGCGAACCTAGCGGGAGGGCCTCCTACGAGCAGTACTTC.

J is TRBJ2-7 and V is TRBV15, with 9 bases identical to TRBD1. CDR3 size: 16 residues. Germline V gene lookup returns CDR1 LNHNV and CDR2 YYDKDF (reference sequence). Trimming took 0 bases from V and 4 from J; bases not matched to a gene: 7. The CDR3 here is CATSRDGGQGRYEQYF. The CDR3 nucleotides read TGTGCCACCAGCAGAGATGGGGGACAGGGAAGGTACGAGCAGTACTTC.

DNA of the CDR3: TGTGCCAGCAGCCTTCTCGGCCAGAGGTTTGAAGCTTTCTTT. Protein sequence: CASSLLGQRFEAFF. The J gene is TRBJ1-1, the V gene TRBV3-1 (or the pseudogene TRBV3-2); the D is unclear. This CDR3 spans 14 amino acids. Germline CDR1 is LGHDT and CDR2 is YNNKEL (reference sequence). V was pared by 4 bases and J by 7 bases, with 16 bases between.

The V gene is TRBV6-2 or TRBV6-3, the J gene TRBJ2-7, with a possible D match to TRBD1 (6 bases). V dropped 1 base and J dropped 6 bases, with 10 bases sitting between them. The CDR3 runs to 13 residues. Germline V lookup: CDR1 MNHEY, CDR2 SVGEGT. The CDR3 sequence: CASSYWGTREQYF. The CDR3 nucleotides are TGTGCCAGCAGTTACTGGGGGACACGCGAGCAGTACTTC.

V is TRBV18 and J is TRBJ1-5; perhaps TRBD1 as D (5 bases). V lost 1 base and J lost 7, with 11 bases in between. Germline V CDR1 and CDR2: KGHSH, LQKENI. This CDR3 region has 14 residues. For the CDR3, the DNA is TGTGCCAGCTCACCACTTCAGGGCGGCCAGCCCCAGCATTTT. Translation gives CASSPLQGGQPQHF.

This chain uses TRBV7-3 with TRBJ2-7, with 14 nucleotides matching TRBD2. Trimming at V came to 0 bases and at J to 6 bases, leaving 4 bases not matched to a gene. Germline CDR1 SGHTA, CDR2 FQGTGA. This CDR3 is 16 amino acids long. CDR3 protein: CASSLTGLAGAGEQYF. The CDR3 DNA is TGTGCCAGCAGCTTAACGGGACTAGCGGGAGCAGGCGAGCAGTACTTC. The variable domain in full, with the rest retrieved from reference TRBV7-3 and TRBJ2-7, is GAGVSQTPSNKVTEKGKYVELRCDPISGHTALYWYRQSLGQGPEFLIYFQGTGAADDSGLPNDRFFAVRPEGSVSTLKIQRTERGDSAVYLCASSLTGLAGAGEQYFGPGTRLTVT.

V and J are TRBV7-2 and TRBJ2-7, with 8 bases aligning to TRBD2. CDR1 and CDR2 (germline): SGHTA, FQGNSA. The ends lost 1 base at V and 1 base at J; junction bases unmatched: 6. The CDR3 length is 16 residues. In nucleotides, the CDR3 is TGTGCCAGCAGCTTAGATGGGACTAGGGGATCCTACGAGCAGTACTTC. This sequence encodes CASSLDGTRGSYEQYF.

The sample holds one count of this clone. A junction end diverges from the germline sequence, so it may reflect a read error. V is TRBV6-1 and J is TRBJ2-1, with 10 bases that match TRBD2. The CDR3 extends over 16 amino acids. Germline V gene lookup returns CDR1 MNHNS and CDR2 SASEGT. CDR3: CASSQAGTSAYNEQFF. CDR3 DNA sequence: TGTGCCAGCAGTCAAGCCGGGACTAGCGCCTACAATGAGCAGTTCTTC.

This clone was detected a few times. The rearrangement links TRBV5-1 to TRBJ1-1, with no clear D. Looked up from germline, CDR1 is SGHRS and CDR2 is YFSETQ. Trimming pared 0 bases from V and 3 bases from J, leaving 6 bases between. This CDR3 has 13 residues. The CDR3 reads CASSLGLDTEAFF. CDR3 bases: TGCGCCAGCAGCTTGGGACTTGACACTGAAGCTTTCTTT. The whole variable domain, remainder taken from reference TRBV5-1 and TRBJ1-1, is KAGVTQTPRYLIKTRGQQVTLSCSPISGHRSVSWYQQTPGQGLQFLFEYFSETQRNKGNFPGRFSGRQFSNSRSEMNVSTLELGDSALYLCASSLGLDTEAFFGQGTRLTVV.

The chain uses TRBV28 and TRBJ1-4, with 9 bases lining up with TRBD1. The CDR3 has 16 residues. The ends lost 4 bases at V and 5 bases at J; junction bases unmatched: 8. CDR1 is MDHEN, CDR2 SYDVKM, per germline. The CDR3 protein is CASSSHSGTGNEKLFF. The CDR3 DNA follows: TGTGCCAGCAGTTCACACTCCGGGACAGGGAATGAAAAACTGTTTTTT.

The J gene is TRBJ2-7, the V gene TRBV3-1 (or the pseudogene TRBV3-2); D is uncertain. Trimming took 3 bases from V and 2 from J, leaving 8 bases between them. The germline V gene has CDR1 LGHDT and CDR2 YNNKEL (reference sequence). This CDR3 spans 13 amino acids. CDR3 residues: CASSQSVPYEQYF. CDR3 coding DNA: TGTGCCAGCAGCCAGTCCGTCCCCTACGAGCAGTACTTC.

The chain carries TRBV5-8 and TRBJ1-3; D not certain. V lost 1 base, J lost 0 bases, and 11 bases lay in between. Germline V gene sequence: CDR1 SGHTS, CDR2 YDEGEE. CDR3 length equals 16 residues. CDR3 bases: TGTGCCAGCAGCTTGTGGGAGGGTTCCTCTGGAAACACCATATATTTT. Translating gives CASSLWEGSSGNTIYF.

This chain links TRBV9 with TRBJ1-1; D not certain. CDR3 length: 13 amino acids. From germline, CDR1 is SGDLS and CDR2 YYNGEE. V lost 4 bases and J lost 7, with 14 bases in between. Here the CDR3 reads CASSPAATDEAFF. The CDR3 DNA is TGTGCCAGCAGCCCCGCGGCAACGGATGAAGCTTTCTTT. Full variable domain (outside the CDR3, taken from reference TRBV9 and TRBJ1-1): DSGVTQTPKHLITATGQRVTLRCSPRSGDLSVYWYQQSLDQGLQFLIQYYNGEERAKGNILERFSAQQFPDLHSELNLSSLELGDSALYFCASSPAATDEAFFGQGTRLTVV.

V is TRBV5-1 and J is TRBJ2-7, with 8 positions matching TRBD2. CDR3 length: 13 amino acids. Trimming removed 1 base from V and 3 bases from J; junction bases left unmatched: 0. Germline V lookup: CDR1 SGHRS, CDR2 YFSETQ. CDR3 amino acids: CASSLLAGYEQYF. For the CDR3, the DNA is TGCGCCAGCAGCTTGCTAGCGGGCTACGAGCAGTACTTC.

This chain connects TRBV6-2 or TRBV6-3 to TRBJ2-1; 11 positions match TRBD2. After removal of 5 bases from V and 7 bases from J, the junction contained 13 bases not matched to a gene. Germline values: CDR1 MNHEY, CDR2 SVGEGT. The CDR3 consists of 17 residues. This CDR3 is CASSPPLTSGSLNEQFF. DNA of the CDR3: TGTGCCAGCAGTCCCCCCCTAACTAGCGGGAGTTTAAATGAGCAGTTCTTC.

This clone was counted between two and nine times. The rearrangement joins TRBV9 to TRBJ2-1; TRBD2 is a possible D gene (5 bases). CDR3 length: 12 amino acids. The germline V gene has CDR1 SGDLS and CDR2 YYNGEE. With 3 bases removed from V and 5 bases from J, the gap between germline ends came to 6 bases. CDR3 sequence: CASSDSDNEQFF. CDR3 nucleotide sequence: TGTGCCAGCAGCGATAGCGACAATGAGCAGTTCTTC. Filled out from reference TRBV9 and TRBJ2-1, the complete variable domain reads DSGVTQTPKHLITATGQRVTLRCSPRSGDLSVYWYQQSLDQGLQFLIQYYNGEERAKGNILERFSAQQFPDLHSELNLSSLELGDSALYFCASSDSDNEQFFGPGTRLTVL.

J is TRBJ2-1 and V is TRBV6-2 or TRBV6-3; 7 bases agree with TRBD1. The CDR3 is 15 amino acids. Germline CDR1 is MNHEY and CDR2 is SVGEGT. Trimming at V came to 5 bases and at J to 9 bases, leaving 13 bases not matched to a gene. CDR3 sequence reads: CASSTRDSPRREQFF. The CDR3 DNA is TGTGCCAGCAGTACAAGGGACAGCCCACGACGTGAGCAGTTCTTC.

To note about this clone: The sample has other DNA sequences that encode this CDR3 too. This chain joins TRBV2 and TRBJ2-7; 7 bases fit TRBD2. The germline V gene encodes CDR1 SNHLY and CDR2 FYNNEI. This CDR3 contains 14 residues. The trim removed 4 bases at V and 1 base at J, leaving 4 bases unmatched. CDR3: CASSAGGGSYEQYF. The CDR3 DNA sequence: TGTGCCAGCAGTGCCGGGGGAGGGTCCTACGAGCAGTACTTC.

The chain has TRBV12-2 and TRBJ2-5; TRBD2 is the table's D call, not checked against the DNA. TRBV12-2 is given as a pseudogene. The CDR3 sequence is 17 residues long. CDR3 residues: CASRPSGALPGRETQYF. Here the CDR3 DNA reads TGTGCAAGTCGCCCCTCCGGGGCCCTCCCTGGGAGGGAGACCCAGTACTTC.

This clone has a single count. The chain joins TRBV5-1 to TRBJ1-6; 8 bases are shared with TRBD1. The V and J ends lost 0 bases and 7 bases, in that order; junction bases with no gene match: 0. The germline CDR1 and CDR2 sequences are SGHRS and YFSETQ. CDR3 length: 14 amino acids. CDR3 amino acids: CASSLGQGNSPLHF. The CDR3 DNA is TGCGCCAGCAGCTTGGGACAGGGGAATTCACCCCTCCACTTT. Drawing the rest from reference TRBV5-1 and TRBJ1-6, the complete variable domain is KAGVTQTPRYLIKTRGQQVTLSCSPISGHRSVSWYQQTPGQGLQFLFEYFSETQRNKGNFPGRFSGRQFSNSRSEMNVSTLELGDSALYLCASSLGQGNSPLHFGNGTRLTVT.

The chain links TRBV10-2 to TRBJ2-7; 10 bases are a match to TRBD2. Germline V lookup: CDR1 WSHSY, CDR2 SAAADI. The V gene end was trimmed by 6 bases and the J gene end by 4 bases; junction bases not matched to a gene: 6. The CDR3 sequence is 14 residues long. CDR3 amino acids: CASSASGSVYEQYF. The DNA for the CDR3 is TGCGCCAGCAGCGCTAGCGGGAGCGTATACGAGCAGTACTTC.

This clone has a handful of counts. The chain combines TRBV6-5 with TRBJ1-6, with 7 positions matching TRBD1. The germline gives CDR1 MNHEY, CDR2 SVGAGI. J lost 11 bases, V lost 10 bases, and 14 bases had no gene match. CDR3 length equals 14 residues. The CDR3 loop is CATHSNRGTTPLHF. The CDR3 bases are TGTGCCACCCACTCCAACAGGGGAACAACACCCCTCCACTTT.

The chain's CDR3 is CASSLVLAGVGEQFF. CDR3 in DNA: TGTGCCAGCAGCTTAGTGTTAGCGGGAGTCGGTGAGCAGTTCTTC. The chain has TRBV7-8 and TRBJ2-1; 9 positions match TRBD2. With 1 base clipped from V and 9 bases from J, the junction kept 7 bases outside the gene matches. This CDR3 is built from 15 residues. CDR1 is SGHVS and CDR2 is FQNEAQ in the germline V gene.

This rearrangement joins TRBV11-2 to TRBJ2-7; 9 bases map to TRBD2. The V gene end was trimmed by 3 bases and the J gene end by 5 bases; junction bases not matched to a gene: 8. Germline CDR1 is SGHAT and CDR2 is FQNNGV. This CDR3 has 15 residues. The CDR3 region is CASSLFSGSVDEQYF. CDR3 sequence (DNA): TGTGCCAGCAGCTTGTTTAGCGGGAGCGTCGACGAGCAGTACTTC.

The J gene is TRBJ1-1, the V gene TRBV9; 10 bases are a match to TRBD1. J gave up 4 bases and V 5 bases, and 8 bases lay outside the gene matches. Germline assignment: CDR1 SGDLS and CDR2 YYNGEE. CDR3 length equals 15 residues. In nucleotides, the CDR3 is TGTGCCAGCAGTCAGACAGGGGGCGGGGGCACTGAAGCTTTCTTT. Amino acids: CASSQTGGGGTEAFF.

V and J are TRBV2 and TRBJ1-6; 11 bases line up with TRBD1. CDR1 and CDR2 (germline): SNHLY, FYNNEI. CDR3 length equals 18 residues. Trimming cost V 5 bases and J 0 bases; bases outside gene matches: 6. Here the CDR3 DNA reads TGTGCCAGCAGTTCGAGAGGGACAGGGGGCTCCTATAATTCACCCCTCCACTTT. Amino acids: CASSSRGTGGSYNSPLHF.

The rearrangement links TRBV18 to TRBJ2-7; TRBD1 agrees at 9 bases. The V gene end was trimmed by 3 bases and the J gene end by 0 bases; junction bases not matched to a gene: 3. CDR3 length equals 15 residues. Germline lookup yields CDR1 KGHSH and CDR2 LQKENI. CDR3 DNA sequence: TGTGCCAGCTCACCGGGGACAGGGTACTCCTACGAGCAGTACTTC. This translates into CASSPGTGYSYEQYF.